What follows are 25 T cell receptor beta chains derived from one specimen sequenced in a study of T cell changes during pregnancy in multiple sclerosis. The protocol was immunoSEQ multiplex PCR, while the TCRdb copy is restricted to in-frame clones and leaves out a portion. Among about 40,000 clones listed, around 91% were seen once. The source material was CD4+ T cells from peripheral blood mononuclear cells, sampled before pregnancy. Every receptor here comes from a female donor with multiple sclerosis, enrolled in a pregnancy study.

CDR3 nucleotides: TGCAGCGCCGGACAGGGGGCGTTCCAAGAGACCCAGTACTTC. It yields the protein CSAGQGAFQETQYF. This chain links TRBV29-1 with TRBJ2-5; the match to TRBD1 covers 11 bases. J was trimmed by 1 base and V by 7 bases; bases with no gene match: 5. Germline V gene data show CDR1 as SQVTM and CDR2 as ANQGSEA. The CDR3 runs to 14 residues.

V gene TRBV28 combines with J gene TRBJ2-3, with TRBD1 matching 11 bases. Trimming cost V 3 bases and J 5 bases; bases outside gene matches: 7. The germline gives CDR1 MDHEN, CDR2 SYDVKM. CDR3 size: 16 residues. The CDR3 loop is CASSLTGQGARDTQYF. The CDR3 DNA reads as TGTGCCAGCAGTTTGACAGGACAGGGGGCGCGAGATACGCAGTATTTT.

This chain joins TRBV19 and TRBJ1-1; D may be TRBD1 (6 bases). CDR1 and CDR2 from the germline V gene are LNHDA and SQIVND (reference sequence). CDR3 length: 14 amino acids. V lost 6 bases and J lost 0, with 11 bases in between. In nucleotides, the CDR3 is TGTGCCAGTAGGAGGACAGATTTGAACACTGAAGCTTTCTTT. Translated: CASRRTDLNTEAFF.

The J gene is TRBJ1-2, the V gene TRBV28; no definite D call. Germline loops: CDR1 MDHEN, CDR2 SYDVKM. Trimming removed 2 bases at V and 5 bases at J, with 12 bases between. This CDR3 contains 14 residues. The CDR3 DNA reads TGTGCCAGCAGTTTAGCGGTTCCGGATTATGGCTACACCTTC. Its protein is CASSLAVPDYGYTF.

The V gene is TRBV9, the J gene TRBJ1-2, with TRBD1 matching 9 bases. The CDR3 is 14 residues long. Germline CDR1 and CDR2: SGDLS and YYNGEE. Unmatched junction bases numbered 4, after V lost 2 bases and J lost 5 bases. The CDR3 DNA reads TGTGCCAGCAGCGTGGCGGGACAGGGTTATGGCTACACCTTC. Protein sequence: CASSVAGQGYGYTF. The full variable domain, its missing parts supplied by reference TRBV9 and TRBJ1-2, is DSGVTQTPKHLITATGQRVTLRCSPRSGDLSVYWYQQSLDQGLQFLIQYYNGEERAKGNILERFSAQQFPDLHSELNLSSLELGDSALYFCASSVAGQGYGYTFGSGTRLTVV.

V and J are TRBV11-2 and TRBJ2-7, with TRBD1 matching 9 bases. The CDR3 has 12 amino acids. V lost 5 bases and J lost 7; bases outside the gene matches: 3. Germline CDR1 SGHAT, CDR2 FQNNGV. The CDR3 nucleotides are TGTGCCAGCAGCGGACAGGGGAGGGAGCAGTACTTC. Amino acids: CASSGQGREQYF.

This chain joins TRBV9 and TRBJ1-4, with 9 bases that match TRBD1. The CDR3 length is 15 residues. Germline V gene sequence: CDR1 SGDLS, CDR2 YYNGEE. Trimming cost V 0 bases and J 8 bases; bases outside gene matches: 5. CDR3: CASSVGGTGREKLFF. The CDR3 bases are TGTGCCAGCAGCGTAGGAGGGACAGGGAGAGAAAAACTGTTTTTT.

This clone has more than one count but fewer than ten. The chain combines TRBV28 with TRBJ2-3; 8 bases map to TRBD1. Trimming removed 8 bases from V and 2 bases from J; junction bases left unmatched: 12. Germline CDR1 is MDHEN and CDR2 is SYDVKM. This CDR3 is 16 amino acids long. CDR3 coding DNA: TGTGCCAGCCGCTTGACAGGGGCCTATACCACAGATACGCAGTATTTT. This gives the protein CASRLTGAYTTDTQYF.

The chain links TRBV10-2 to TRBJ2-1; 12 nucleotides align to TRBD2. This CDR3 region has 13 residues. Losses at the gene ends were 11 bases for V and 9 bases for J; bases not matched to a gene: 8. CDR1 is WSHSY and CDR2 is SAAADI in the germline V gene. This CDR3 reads CAVETSGSSEQFF. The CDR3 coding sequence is TGCGCCGTAGAGACTAGCGGGAGTAGTGAGCAGTTCTTC.

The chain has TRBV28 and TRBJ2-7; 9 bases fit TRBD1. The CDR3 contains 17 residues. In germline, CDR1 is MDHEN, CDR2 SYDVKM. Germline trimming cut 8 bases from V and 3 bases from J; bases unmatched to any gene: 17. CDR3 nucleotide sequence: TGTGCCAGCCTCGCCGGGACAGGGACCATAGGGTACTACGAGCAGTACTTC. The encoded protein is CASLAGTGTIGYYEQYF.

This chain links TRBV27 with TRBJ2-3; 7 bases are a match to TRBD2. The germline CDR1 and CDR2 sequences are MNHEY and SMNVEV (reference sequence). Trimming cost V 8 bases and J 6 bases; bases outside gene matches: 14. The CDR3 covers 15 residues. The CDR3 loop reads CASDGTTEYPDTQYF. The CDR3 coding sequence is TGTGCCAGCGACGGGACTACCGAATATCCCGATACGCAGTATTTT.

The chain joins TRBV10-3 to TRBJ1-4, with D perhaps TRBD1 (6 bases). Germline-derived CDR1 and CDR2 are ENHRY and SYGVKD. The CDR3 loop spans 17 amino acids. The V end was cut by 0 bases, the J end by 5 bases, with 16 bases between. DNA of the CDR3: TGTGCCATCAGTGAGTCATTAGGACAGATAGGAAATGAAAAACTGTTTTTT. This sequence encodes CAISESLGQIGNEKLFF.

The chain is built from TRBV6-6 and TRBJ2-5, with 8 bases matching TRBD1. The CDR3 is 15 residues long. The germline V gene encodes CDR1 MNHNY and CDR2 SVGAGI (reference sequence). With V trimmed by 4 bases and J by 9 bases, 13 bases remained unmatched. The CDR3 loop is CASSSIRGPGMAQYF. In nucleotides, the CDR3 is TGTGCCAGCAGTTCCATCAGGGGGCCCGGAATGGCCCAGTACTTC.

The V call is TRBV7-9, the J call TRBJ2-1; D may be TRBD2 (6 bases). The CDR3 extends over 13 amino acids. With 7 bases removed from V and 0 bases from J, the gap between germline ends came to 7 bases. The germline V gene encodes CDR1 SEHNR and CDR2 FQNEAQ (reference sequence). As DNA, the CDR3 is TGTGCCAGCAAGGAGGGCTCCTACAATGAGCAGTTCTTC. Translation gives CASKEGSYNEQFF.

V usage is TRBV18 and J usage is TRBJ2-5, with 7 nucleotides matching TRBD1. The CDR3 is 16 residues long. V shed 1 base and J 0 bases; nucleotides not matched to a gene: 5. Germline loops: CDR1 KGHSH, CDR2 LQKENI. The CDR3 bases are TGTGCCAGCTCACCACGACCGGGACAGCACCAAGAGACCCAGTACTTC. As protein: CASSPRPGQHQETQYF.

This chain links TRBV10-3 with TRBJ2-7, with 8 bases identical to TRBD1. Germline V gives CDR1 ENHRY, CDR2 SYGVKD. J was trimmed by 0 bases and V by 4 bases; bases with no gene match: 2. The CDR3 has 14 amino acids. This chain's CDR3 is CAISADRDSYEQYF. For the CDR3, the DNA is TGTGCCATCAGTGCGGACAGGGACTCCTACGAGCAGTACTTC.

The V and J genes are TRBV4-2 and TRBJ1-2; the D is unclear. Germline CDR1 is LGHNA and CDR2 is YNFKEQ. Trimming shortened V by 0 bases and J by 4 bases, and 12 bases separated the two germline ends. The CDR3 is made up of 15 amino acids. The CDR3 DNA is TGTGCCAGCAGCCAAGAGGCAGGATCGCTCTATGGCTACACCTTC. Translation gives CASSQEAGSLYGYTF.

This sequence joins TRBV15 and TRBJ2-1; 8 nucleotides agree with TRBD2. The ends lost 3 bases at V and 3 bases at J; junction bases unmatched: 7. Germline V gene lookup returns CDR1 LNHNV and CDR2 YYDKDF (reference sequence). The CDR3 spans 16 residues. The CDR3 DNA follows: TGTGCCACCAGCAGTAAAACTAGCGGACACTACAATGAGCAGTTCTTC. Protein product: CATSSKTSGHYNEQFF.

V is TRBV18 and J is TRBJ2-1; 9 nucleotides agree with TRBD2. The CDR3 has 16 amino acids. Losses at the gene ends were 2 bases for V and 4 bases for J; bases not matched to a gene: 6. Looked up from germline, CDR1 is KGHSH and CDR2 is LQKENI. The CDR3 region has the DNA TGTGCCAGCTCACCAACCGCGCGGGAGGGGTACAATGAGCAGTTCTTC. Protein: CASSPTAREGYNEQFF. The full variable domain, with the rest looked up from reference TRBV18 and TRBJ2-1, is NAGVMQNPRHLVRRRGQEARLRCSPMKGHSHVYWYRQLPEEGLKFMVYLQKENIIDESGMPKERFSAEFPKEGPSILRIQQVVRGDSAAYFCASSPTAREGYNEQFFGPGTRLTVL.

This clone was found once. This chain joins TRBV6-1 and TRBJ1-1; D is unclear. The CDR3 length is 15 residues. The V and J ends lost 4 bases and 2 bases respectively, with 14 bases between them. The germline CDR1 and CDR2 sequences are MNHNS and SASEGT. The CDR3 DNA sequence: TGTGCCAGCAGTGTGGTCACCACGACAAACACTGAAGCTTTCTTT. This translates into CASSVVTTTNTEAFF.

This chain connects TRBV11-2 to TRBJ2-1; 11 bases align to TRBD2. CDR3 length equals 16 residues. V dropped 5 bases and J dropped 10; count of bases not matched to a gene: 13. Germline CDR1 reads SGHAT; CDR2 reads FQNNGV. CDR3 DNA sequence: TGTGCCAGCAGCCGAACTAGCGGGAGTGGGGCTGGAGAGCAGTTCTTC. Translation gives CASSRTSGSGAGEQFF.

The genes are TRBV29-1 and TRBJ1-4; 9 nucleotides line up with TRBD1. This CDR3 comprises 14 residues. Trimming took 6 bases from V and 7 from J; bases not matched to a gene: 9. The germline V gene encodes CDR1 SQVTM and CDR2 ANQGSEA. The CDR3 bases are TGCAGCGTCAAGACCGGGACAGGGTCTGAAAAACTGTTTTTT. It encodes CSVKTGTGSEKLFF.

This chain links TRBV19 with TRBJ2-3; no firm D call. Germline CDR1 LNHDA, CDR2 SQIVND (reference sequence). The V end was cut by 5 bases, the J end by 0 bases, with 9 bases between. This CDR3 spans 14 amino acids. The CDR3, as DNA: TGTGCCAGTAGTGAAGCCCCCAGCACAGATACGCAGTATTTT. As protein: CASSEAPSTDTQYF. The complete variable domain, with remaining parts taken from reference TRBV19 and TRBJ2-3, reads DGGITQSPKYLFRKEGQNVTLSCEQNLNHDAMYWYRQDPGQGLRLIYYSQIVNDFQKGDIAEGYSVSREKKESFPLTVTSAQKNPTAFYLCASSEAPSTDTQYFGPGTRLTVL.

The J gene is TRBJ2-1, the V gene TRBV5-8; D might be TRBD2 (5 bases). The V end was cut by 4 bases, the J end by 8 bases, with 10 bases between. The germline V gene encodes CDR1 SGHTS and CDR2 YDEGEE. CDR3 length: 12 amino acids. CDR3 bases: TGTGCCAGCAGCGTACTAGGCGATGAGCAGTTCTTC. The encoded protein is CASSVLGDEQFF.

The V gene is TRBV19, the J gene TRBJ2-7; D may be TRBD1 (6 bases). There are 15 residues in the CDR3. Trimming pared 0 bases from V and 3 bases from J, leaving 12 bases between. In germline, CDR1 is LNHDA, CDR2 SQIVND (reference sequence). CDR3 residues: CASSIDLGRGYEQYF. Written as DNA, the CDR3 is TGTGCCAGTAGTATAGATCTTGGCAGGGGCTACGAGCAGTACTTC.